This T cell receptor (beta chain) was observed in a study of T-cell memory formation after mild COVID-19. On this clonotype itself: Its antigen remains unidentified.

Overall study results and limits: Later expanders leaned CD4+, whereas clones that contracted between day 15 and 85 were balanced CD4/CD8.

Constant-segment primers and 5'RACE yielded cDNA libraries for TCR alpha and TCR beta, each carrying sample barcodes and UMIs. TCRdb used MiXCR to reprocess the 5' RACE reads, holding one entry per CDR3 protein. This table holds almost 250,000 distinct CDR3 sequences, 15% found once. This CDR3 has 13 residues. Trimming took off 1 base at V and 2 bases at J, with 6 bases between the two ends. CDR1 is SGHRS and CDR2 is YFSETQ in the germline V gene. Sequenced: PBMCs or a T cell subset sorted from them (not recorded which). The sequence was obtained from an adult woman who had mild COVID-19 (a few samples of this study predate the infection). Cell type and time point are not known. This rearrangement joins TRBV5-1 to TRBJ1-1; no clear D. CDR3 region: CASSLNSNTEAFF. The DNA of the CDR3 is TGCGCCAGCAGCTTGAACAGCAACACTGAAGCTTTCTTT.